The 16 T cell receptor beta chains below were found in one sample sequenced in a study of cytomegalovirus exposure and HLA in healthy donors. The PCR was carried out with 60 Vbeta primers and 13 Jbeta primers. Only in-frame clones appear in the TCRdb table, and some are missing; sequencing was by immunoSEQ multiplex PCR. The sample contains about 180,000 clones, roughly 75% of which appear only once. Sequenced input: PBMCs. These receptors all come from a woman aged 30 to 39 in good health and CMV-seronegative.

This chain uses TRBV13 with TRBJ2-6; TRBD2 aligns across 10 bases. The V gene end was trimmed by 4 bases and the J gene end by 1 base; junction bases not matched to a gene: 7. From germline, CDR1 is PRHDT and CDR2 FYEKMQ (reference sequence). CDR3 size: 18 residues. The CDR3 bases are TGTGCCAGCAGCTCCCGAGGTAGCGGGGGGTCTGGGGCCAACGTCCTGACTTTC. Translation: CASSSRGSGGSGANVLTF.

The chain has TRBV5-1 and TRBJ2-7; a possible D gene is TRBD2 (5 bases). V was trimmed by 4 bases and J by 5 bases, leaving 16 bases between them. Germline V gene data show CDR1 as SGHRS and CDR2 as YFSETQ. This CDR3 contains 14 residues. The CDR3 here is CASSLASRADEQYF. CDR3 bases: TGCGCCAGCAGCCTGGCCTCGAGGGCGGACGAGCAGTACTTC.

This chain links TRBV5-4 with TRBJ1-2; TRBD1 might be the D (6 bases). The CDR3 is 13 amino acids. CDR1 and CDR2 from the germline V gene are SGHNT and YYREEE (reference sequence). V gave up 4 bases and J gave up 6 bases, with 13 bases separating them. CDR3 in amino acids: CASSPDRHNGYTF. The CDR3 DNA sequence: TGTGCCAGCAGCCCTGACAGGCATAATGGCTACACCTTC.

The chain links TRBV4-1 to TRBJ1-2, with 8 bases that match TRBD1. This CDR3 has 16 amino acids. The germline gives CDR1 MGHRA, CDR2 YSYEKL. The ends lost 3 bases at V and 7 bases at J; junction bases unmatched: 13. The CDR3 is CASSHRQGQGSAGYTF. The CDR3, as DNA: TGCGCCAGCAGCCATCGCCAAGGACAGGGCTCGGCTGGCTACACCTTC.

The chain links TRBV2 to TRBJ2-3, with 8 bases matching TRBD2. CDR3 length: 16 amino acids. Germline lookup yields CDR1 SNHLY and CDR2 FYNNEI. Unmatched junction bases numbered 8, after V lost 3 bases and J lost 3 bases. The chain's CDR3 is CASSDLTSVHTDTQYF. The CDR3 nucleotides read TGTGCCAGCAGTGATCTGACTAGCGTTCATACAGATACGCAGTATTTT.

The chain joins TRBV6-5 to TRBJ1-2; 7 bases are shared with TRBD1. Trimming at V came to 5 bases and at J to 4 bases, leaving 4 bases not matched to a gene. This CDR3 region has 13 residues. Germline CDR1 reads MNHEY; CDR2 reads SVGAGI. The CDR3: CASSRQGTYGYTF. The CDR3 nucleotides read TGTGCCAGCAGTCGACAGGGAACCTATGGCTACACCTTC.

The rearrangement joins TRBV5-1 to TRBJ1-1, with TRBD1 identical over 7 bases. CDR3 length: 14 amino acids. CDR1 is SGHRS, CDR2 YFSETQ, per germline. J gave up 1 base and V 5 bases, and 5 bases lay outside the gene matches. The CDR3 sequence is CASRPGTANTEAFF. CDR3 sequence (DNA): TGCGCCAGCAGGCCTGGGACAGCGAACACTGAAGCTTTCTTT.

The chain links TRBV7-9 to TRBJ2-3; 9 bases agree with TRBD2. Germline-derived CDR1 and CDR2 are SEHNR and FQNEAQ (reference sequence). The CDR3 sequence is 18 residues long. V was clipped by 3 bases and J by 0 bases; unmatched bases: 10. CDR3 bases: TGTGCCAGCAGCTTCCAGCGGCTAGCGGGGACCAGCACAGATACGCAGTATTTT. It specifies CASSFQRLAGTSTDTQYF.

The V gene is TRBV4-3, the J gene TRBJ1-1; TRBD1 is a possible D gene (5 bases). Germline assignment: CDR1 LGHNA and CDR2 YSLEER. The CDR3 spans 16 residues. Trimming removed 0 bases at V and 0 bases at J, with 11 bases between. The CDR3 here is CASSQEPGHLNTEAFF. The CDR3 DNA reads as TGCGCCAGCAGCCAAGAACCCGGACACCTGAACACTGAAGCTTTCTTT.

V and J are TRBV5-1 and TRBJ1-1, with TRBD1 as a possible D gene (6 bases). The length of the CDR3 is 15 residues. Trimming left V 4 bases short and J 6 bases short, with 19 bases between. Germline V gene data show CDR1 as SGHRS and CDR2 as YFSETQ. The DNA of the CDR3 is TGCGCCAGCAGCAAAAAGACAGGCTACAGGGCTGAAGCTTTCTTT. Amino acid sequence: CASSKKTGYRAEAFF.

This chain uses TRBV5-1 with TRBJ2-7; 12 nucleotides align to TRBD1. This CDR3 spans 15 amino acids. CDR1 SGHRS and CDR2 YFSETQ come from the germline V gene. Germline trimming cut 4 bases from V and 3 bases from J; bases unmatched to any gene: 5. The CDR3 is CASSQGQGAVYEQYF. The CDR3, as DNA: TGCGCCAGCAGCCAGGGACAGGGGGCGGTCTACGAGCAGTACTTC.

The chain links TRBV5-1 to TRBJ1-1; D is unresolved. This CDR3 comprises 14 residues. The V and J ends lost 5 bases and 2 bases respectively, with 13 bases between them. Germline CDR1 and CDR2: SGHRS and YFSETQ. CDR3 coding DNA: TGCGCCAGCAGACCACCGGGAGGTAACACTGAAGCTTTCTTT. This gives the protein CASRPPGGNTEAFF.

The V and J genes are TRBV23-1 and TRBJ2-7; 10 positions agree with TRBD1. TRBV23-1 is designated an ORF whose function remains uncertain. The CDR3 is made up of 14 amino acids. The V and J ends lost 4 bases and 3 bases, in that order; junction bases with no gene match: 3. CDR3 coding DNA: TGCGCCAGCAGTCCAGACAGGGGGCTCTACGAGCAGTACTTC. Protein sequence: CASSPDRGLYEQYF.

The table lists this clone with a count of one. The chain couples TRBV27 to TRBJ2-3; TRBD1 might be the D (6 bases). The germline gives CDR1 MNHEY, CDR2 SMNVEV (reference sequence). The length of the CDR3 is 15 residues. The V gene lost 2 bases and the J gene lost 2 bases, with 11 bases spanning the gap. This CDR3 reads CASSLTGSDTDTQYF. CDR3 bases: TGTGCCAGCAGTTTAACAGGGTCTGACACAGATACGCAGTATTTT.

The rearrangement links TRBV6-5 to TRBJ2-7, with 7 bases aligning to TRBD2. The ends lost 8 bases at V and 9 bases at J; junction bases unmatched: 16. Germline CDR1 MNHEY, CDR2 SVGAGI. This CDR3 spans 14 amino acids. Written as DNA, the CDR3 is TGTGCCAGCCTGGGGGGGTGGTTGAATTGGGGGCAGTACTTC. This codes for CASLGGWLNWGQYF.

V gene TRBV7-2 combines with J gene TRBJ1-6, with TRBD1 identical over 9 bases. Germline-derived CDR1 and CDR2 are SGHTA and FQGNSA. This CDR3 is 16 amino acids long. The V and J ends lost 5 bases and 9 bases, in that order; junction bases with no gene match: 11. The CDR3 reads CASSRGTGRGSSPLHF. The CDR3 bases are TGTGCCAGCAGCCGGGGGACAGGGCGAGGGAGTTCACCCCTCCACTTT.